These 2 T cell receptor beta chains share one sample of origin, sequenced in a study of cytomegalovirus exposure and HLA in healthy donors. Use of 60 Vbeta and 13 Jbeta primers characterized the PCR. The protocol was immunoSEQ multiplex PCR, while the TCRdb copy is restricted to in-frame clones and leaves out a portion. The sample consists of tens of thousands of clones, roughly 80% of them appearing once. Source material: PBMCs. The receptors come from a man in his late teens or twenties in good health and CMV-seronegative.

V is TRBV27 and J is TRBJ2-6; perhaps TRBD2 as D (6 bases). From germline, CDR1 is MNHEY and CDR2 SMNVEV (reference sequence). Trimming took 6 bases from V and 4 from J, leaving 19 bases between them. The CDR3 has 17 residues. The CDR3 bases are TGTGCCAGCAGGGCATGGAGGGGTTCGCCGGGGGCCAACGTCCTGACTTTC. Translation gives CASRAWRGSPGANVLTF.

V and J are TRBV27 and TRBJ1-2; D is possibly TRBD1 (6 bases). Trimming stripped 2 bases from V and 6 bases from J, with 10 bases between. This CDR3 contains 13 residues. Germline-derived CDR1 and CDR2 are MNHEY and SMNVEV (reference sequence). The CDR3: CASSLRGGNGYTF. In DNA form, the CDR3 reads TGTGCCAGCAGTTTACGGGGGGGCAATGGCTACACCTTC.